A single sample is the source of the 26 T cell receptor beta chains below, sequenced in a study of T cell clonality in common variable immunodeficiency. Repertoires were generated with immunoSEQ multiplex PCR, while TCRdb's copy carries only in-frame clones and drops some. Listed for the sample are about 47,000 clones, none seen a single time. Sequenced material: peripheral blood mononuclear cells. The origin of the receptors is a person aged 18 to 75 in good health.

This clone was seen ten or more times. The CDR3 is cut off 3 residues early in the read; its end comes from the germline J gene. The chain couples TRBV5-1 to TRBJ2-2; 8 bases line up with TRBD1. Germline values: CDR1 SGHRS, CDR2 YFSETQ. This CDR3 contains 15 residues. Losses at the gene ends were 1 base for V and 3 bases for J; bases not matched to a gene: 2. Here the CDR3 reads CASSLQQGDTGELFF. The covered CDR3 bases are TGCGCCAGCAGCTTGCAACAGGGGGACACCGGGGAG.

As for this clone: The sequence runs out 3 residues before the end of the CDR3; the remainder is reconstructed from the germline J gene. The chain carries TRBV10-2 and TRBJ2-5, with D perhaps matching TRBD1 or TRBD2 (7 bases each). The germline gives CDR1 WSHSY, CDR2 SAAADI. The length of the CDR3 is 15 residues. V was clipped by 4 bases and J by 4 bases, with 16 bases between them. CDR3: CASSVQQGRGETQYF. The covered CDR3 bases are TGCGCCAGCAGTGTTCAACAGGGGAGGGGAGAGACC.

This clone was found a few times. The read gets to within 3 residues of the CDR3 end, and the germline J gene fills in the rest. V gene TRBV5-1 combines with J gene TRBJ2-3, with a possible D match to TRBD1 (6 bases). Germline V CDR1 and CDR2: SGHRS, YFSETQ. The CDR3 is made up of 15 amino acids. The CDR3 here is CASSLLTGPQETQYF. Incomplete CDR3 DNA: TGCGCCAGCAGCTTGCTGACAGGCCCCCAAGAGACG.

This clone was seen repeatedly, ten times or more. Sequencing ends 3 residues short of the CDR3 end; the germline J gene provides the rest. V gene TRBV19 combines with J gene TRBJ1-2, with 7 bases aligning to TRBD1. V lost 6 bases, J lost 2 bases, and 12 bases stayed unmatched. The CDR3 spans 16 residues. Germline loops: CDR1 LNHDA, CDR2 SQIVND (reference sequence). The CDR3 here is CASSLAGAGGNYGYTF. The CDR3 DNA, read in part, is TGTGCCAGTAGCCTTGCTGGGGCAGGGGGAAACTATGGC.

Many counts were recorded for this clone. From the germline J gene comes the end of the CDR3, since the read stops 3 residues before it. The V and J genes are TRBV28 and TRBJ1-5, with TRBD1 matching over 8 bases. CDR1 MDHEN and CDR2 SYDVKM come from the germline V gene. The junction had 8 bases not matched to a gene; V was cut back by 4 bases and J by 0 bases. The CDR3 length is 17 residues. The DNA read from the CDR3 is TGTGCCAGCAGTTCCGGACAGGGAGTCTATAGCAATCAGCCC. Translation: CASSSGQGVYSNQP. The entire CDR3 protein is CASSSGQGVYSNQPQHF.

The sample holds many counts of this clone. The read is 3 residues too short to cover the CDR3 end, so that end is filled in from the germline J gene. The chain is built from TRBV6-2 or TRBV6-3 and TRBJ1-2; TRBD1 aligns across 9 bases. The germline gives CDR1 MNHEY, CDR2 SVGEGT. CDR3 length equals 14 residues. The sequenced CDR3 bases are TGTGCCAGCAGTTCCCTACAGGGGGCGCGGGGC. Residues: CASSSLQGARG. The complete CDR3 protein is CASSSLQGARGYTF.

This clone was seen many times. The read falls 3 residues short of the CDR3 end, and the missing part is taken from the germline J gene. The chain couples TRBV6-4 to TRBJ2-3, with TRBD1 matching over 7 bases. The CDR3 spans 14 residues. In germline, CDR1 is MRHNA, CDR2 SNTAGT. The V and J ends lost 4 bases and 7 bases, in that order; junction bases with no gene match: 8. The covered CDR3 bases are TGTGCCAGCAGTGCTTTATCACAGGGGTATACG. This codes for CASSALSQGYT. The entire CDR3 protein reads CASSALSQGYTQYF.

Many counts were recorded for this clone. Sequencing ends 3 residues short of the CDR3 end; the germline J gene provides the rest. The chain carries TRBV5-5 and TRBJ1-2, with D perhaps TRBD1 (5 bases). Between the trimmed V and J ends, which lost 4 bases and 4 bases, there was a span of 14 bases. Germline loops: CDR1 SGHKS, CDR2 YYEKEE (reference sequence). The CDR3 sequence is 14 residues long. The DNA read from the CDR3 is TGTGCCAGCAGCGGCAGGGAGTTTAGCTATGGC. Its translation is CASSGREFSYG. The CDR3 in full is CASSGREFSYGYTF.

In its sample, this clone was seen a few times. Sequencing ends 3 residues short of the CDR3 end; the germline J gene provides the rest. This rearrangement joins TRBV18 to TRBJ1-3, with TRBD1 as a possible D gene (5 bases). The CDR3 spans 17 residues. Looked up from germline, CDR1 is KGHSH and CDR2 is LQKENI. V dropped 0 bases and J dropped 0 bases, with 12 bases sitting between them. The CDR3 loop is CASSPPNRLHSGNTIYF. CDR3 DNA, as far as it was read: TGTGCCAGCTCACCACCGAACAGGCTTCACTCTGGAAACACC.

This clone was found many times. The read gets to within 3 residues of the CDR3 end, and the germline J gene fills in the rest. This sequence joins TRBV6-4 and TRBJ1-2, with a possible D match to TRBD1 (6 bases). In germline, CDR1 is MRHNA, CDR2 SNTAGT. The CDR3 sequence is 14 residues long. CDR3 protein: CASSEGDNTDTYTF. CDR3 DNA, as far as it was read: TGTGCCAGCAGTGAGGGGGACAACACAGATACC.

The sample holds many counts of this clone. The read gets to within 3 residues of the CDR3 end, and the germline J gene fills in the rest. The chain is built from TRBV7-2 and TRBJ2-7; a possible D gene is TRBD1 (6 bases). V gave up 5 bases and J gave up 5 bases, with 16 bases separating them. The germline gives CDR1 SGHTA, CDR2 FQGNSA. The CDR3 spans 14 residues. The sequenced CDR3 bases are TGTGCCAGCAGCCCCCGACAGGTTTCGAACGAG. This encodes CASSPRQVSNE. The whole CDR3 sequence reads CASSPRQVSNEQYF.

Concerning this clone: The read terminates 3 residues ahead of where the CDR3 ends, so the germline J gene completes it. The chain carries TRBV30 and TRBJ1-2; D perhaps matches TRBD1 (6 bases). The CDR3 runs 13 residues. The germline CDR1 and CDR2 sequences are GTSNPN and SVGIG (reference sequence). CDR3 amino acids: CAWTAGGLGDYTF. CDR3 bases read: TGTGCCTGGACAGCGGGGGGGCTTGGTGAC.

Many counts were recorded for this clone. The read gets to within 3 residues of the CDR3 end, and the germline J gene fills in the rest. The rearrangement links TRBV30 to TRBJ2-2; D perhaps matches TRBD1 (6 bases). CDR1 and CDR2 (germline): GTSNPN, SVGIG (reference sequence). This CDR3 comprises 13 residues. CDR3 bases read: TGTGCCTGGAGTGTATTGGCCCAGGGGCGG. This gives the protein CAWSVLAQGR. The CDR3 in its entirety is CAWSVLAQGRLFF.

In its sample, this clone was seen many times. The CDR3 end is not reached by the read, which stops 3 residues before it; the germline J gene fills it in. The chain couples TRBV7-2 to TRBJ1-2, with D possibly TRBD1 on 6 matching bases. The CDR3 has 12 residues. Per germline, CDR1 SGHTA and CDR2 FQGNSA. Trimming left V 0 bases short and J 7 bases short, with 6 bases between. Here the CDR3 reads CASSLARGGYTF. The DNA read from the CDR3 is TGTGCCAGCAGCTTAGCCAGGGGTGGC. Combining the CDR3 with reference TRBV7-2 and TRBJ1-2 gives the whole variable domain GAGVSQSPSNKVTEKGKDVELRCDPISGHTALYWYRQSLGQGLEFLIYFQGNSAPDKSGLPSDRFSAERTGGSVSTLTIQRTQQEDSAVYLCASSLARGGYTFGSGTRLTVV.

This clone has ten or more counts. Incomplete CDR3 DNA: TGTGCCAGGGGAGGGGCGTTTCTCAATAGCAATCAGCCC. Protein sequence: CARGGAFLNSNQP. The full CDR3 reads CARGGAFLNSNQPQHF. The chain combines TRBV19 with TRBJ1-5; a possible D gene is TRBD1 (5 bases). The read halts 3 residues ahead of the CDR3 end, with the missing end drawn from the germline J gene. The CDR3 runs 16 residues. The germline gives CDR1 LNHDA, CDR2 SQIVND (reference sequence). V dropped 9 bases and J dropped 0 bases, with 18 bases sitting between them.

This clone was recorded many times. The sequenced fragment ends 3 residues before the CDR3 boundary, so the rest is inferred from the germline J gene. The V gene is TRBV5-1, the J gene TRBJ2-1; 7 bases agree with TRBD2. Trimming removed 4 bases from V and 8 bases from J; junction bases left unmatched: 12. The CDR3 runs to 15 residues. The germline V gene has CDR1 SGHRS and CDR2 YFSETQ. The part of the CDR3 DNA that was read is TGCGCCAGCAGCCGGATCGGGGGGTCCAGGGATGAG. Translating it yields CASSRIGGSRDE. The CDR3, in full, reads CASSRIGGSRDEQFF.

This clone was recorded at least ten times. The DNA ends 3 residues before the CDR3 does, and the rest of the CDR3 is filled in from the germline J gene. The chain employs TRBV14 and TRBJ2-4; D is unresolved. The germline V gene has CDR1 SGHDN and CDR2 FVKESK. The CDR3 is 14 amino acids. Trimming left V 0 bases short and J 1 base short, with 4 bases between. CDR3 sequence reads: CASSQDIAKNIQYF. The CDR3 DNA, read in part, is TGTGCCAGCAGCCAAGACATCGCCAAAAACATT.

This clone has ten or more counts. The CDR3 end falls 3 residues outside the read, so it is completed with the germline J gene. The rearrangement uses TRBV4-1 and TRBJ1-2; unclear D gene. This CDR3 spans 14 amino acids. CDR1 is MGHRA, CDR2 YSYEKL, per germline. The chain's CDR3 is CASSQNSGSYDYTF. CDR3 DNA (partial): TGCGCCAGCAGCCAAAACAGCGGCTCCTACGAC.

This clone showed up many times. The read terminates 3 residues before the CDR3 end, so the remaining end is supplied by the germline J gene. The sample holds other DNA sequences that translate to the same CDR3. V usage is TRBV29-1 and J usage is TRBJ1-2, with D unresolved. Per the germline V gene, CDR1 is SQVTM and CDR2 is ANQGSEA. The length of the CDR3 is 10 residues. V was clipped by 3 bases and J by 4 bases, with 3 bases between them. The CDR3 is CSVDSYGYTF. CDR3 bases read: TGCAGCGTTGACAGCTATGGC.

In its sample, this clone was seen many times. The read finishes 3 residues shy of the CDR3 end, and the germline J gene is used to complete it. V gene TRBV4-2 combines with J gene TRBJ2-6; 9 bases map to TRBD2. The length of the CDR3 is 14 residues. V was pared by 4 bases and J by 8 bases, with 3 bases of the junction left unmatched. Germline CDR1 reads LGHNA; CDR2 reads YNFKEQ. The CDR3: CASSLGLASNVLTF. CDR3 DNA, as far as it was read: TGTGCCAGCAGCCTGGGACTAGCATCCAACGTC.

At least ten counts were recorded for this clone. The missing CDR3 end, 3 residues past where the read stops, is filled in from the germline J gene. This sequence joins TRBV12-3 or TRBV12-4 and TRBJ2-2, with D unclear. CDR3 length equals 12 residues. Deletions cut 3 bases from V and 6 bases from J, with 5 bases between. CDR3 protein: CASSFSPGELFF. The DNA read from the CDR3 is TGTGCCAGCAGTTTCTCTCCCGGGGAG.

This clone was picked up many times. The read ends 3 residues early relative to the CDR3; the germline J gene fills the gap. The sample carries other DNA sequences with the same CDR3. This chain connects TRBV19 to TRBJ1-3, with D possibly being TRBD1 (6 bases). This CDR3 has 15 amino acids. Germline CDR1 and CDR2: LNHDA and SQIVND (reference sequence). Trimming removed 3 bases at V and 8 bases at J, with 17 bases between. This CDR3 reads CASSIGGGLGDTIYF. The covered CDR3 bases are TGTGCCAGTAGTATTGGGGGGGGCCTCGGAGACACC.

This clone has a count of ten or more. Read coverage stops 3 residues before the CDR3 terminus; the germline J gene supplies the remainder. The V and J genes are TRBV20-1 and TRBJ2-1, with 7 bases identical to TRBD1. This CDR3 is built from 15 residues. Germline CDR1 is DFQATT and CDR2 is SNEGSKA (reference sequence). V gave up 6 bases and J gave up 5 bases; unmatched junction bases: 13. The sequenced CDR3 bases are TGCAGTGCCCCGAGCCCCGGGACAGCACACAATGAG. The encoded protein is CSAPSPGTAHNE. The CDR3, in full, reads CSAPSPGTAHNEQFF.

This clone has a count of ten or more. The CDR3 is cut off 3 residues early in the read; its end comes from the germline J gene. This sequence joins TRBV5-1 and TRBJ2-3, with D unresolved. Germline CDR1 and CDR2: SGHRS and YFSETQ. Trimming took 1 base from V and 5 from J, leaving 11 bases between them. The CDR3 spans 14 residues. The CDR3 bases that were read are TGCGCCAGCAGCTTGTCGGGTAGTGGAGATACG. It codes for CASSLSGSGDT. The whole CDR3 is CASSLSGSGDTQYF.

This clone came up many times. The read gets to within 3 residues of the CDR3 end, and the germline J gene fills in the rest. The V gene is TRBV10-1, the J gene TRBJ2-3; 7 bases are shared with TRBD1. The CDR3 is 15 residues long. CDR1 and CDR2 from the germline V gene are WNHNN and SYGVQD (reference sequence). The CDR3 spells CASSESEGAMETQYF. The covered CDR3 bases are TGCGCCAGCAGTGAGTCTGAGGGGGCTATGGAGACG.

This clone was detected ten times or more. Read data end 3 residues before the CDR3 end; the end is taken from the germline J gene. The chain couples TRBV9 to TRBJ1-2, with a possible D match to TRBD1 (6 bases). The germline gives CDR1 SGDLS, CDR2 YYNGEE. The CDR3 loop spans 13 amino acids. The CDR3 region is CASSVPNRERYTF. The DNA read from the CDR3 is TGTGCCAGCAGCGTCCCAAACAGGGAACGC. The full variable domain, completed using reference TRBV9 and TRBJ1-2, is DSGVTQTPKHLITATGQRVTLRCSPRSGDLSVYWYQQSLDQGLQFLIQYYNGEERAKGNILERFSAQQFPDLHSELNLSSLELGDSALYFCASSVPNRERYTFGSGTRLTVV.